The present T cell receptor (beta chain) was sequenced within a study of T cells in Graves' hyperthyroidism and ophthalmopathy (dated by TCRdb to 2018 to 2020). Background for the entire study: Peripheral blood was collected at initial diagnosis, before any treatment. TCR V-J signatures able to tell the groups apart were searched for in a discovery cohort of 90 to 100 patients, of whom more than 40 had Graves' ophthalmopathy and 57 had stable Graves' hyperthyroidism. TCR Vbeta CDR3 sequencing of fewer than 150 peripheral blood samples (about 45 ophthalmopathy, under 80 hyperthyroidism and some 17 progressor patients) is reported in the paper. After sampling, hyperthyroidism patients received methimazole starting at 30 mg daily, and ophthalmopathy patients received high-dose intravenous methylprednisolone. The 100 discovery patients were randomly split 7:3 into training and test sets. The study also compared thyroid tissue and blood T-cell repertoires from about six Graves' hyperthyroidism patients. Prospective prediction of ophthalmopathy was tested in an independent validation cohort consisting of under 20 hyperthyroidism patients and 15 or so patients who later progressed to ophthalmopathy. Broad study findings and their caveats: No statistical method was used to fix the sample size in advance, and group allocation was not hidden from the investigators. During validation, the model predicted progression to ophthalmopathy a median of about 5.9 months ahead of onset, with around 71% sensitivity and 72% to 80% specificity. A 13 V-J signature model separated ophthalmopathy from stable hyperthyroidism, with around 91% sensitivity and 81% to 83% specificity in cross-validation and 80%/75% in testing. Most expanded thyroid clonotypes (frequency above 0.001) were also found in blood, which suggests that blood repertoires may mirror thyroid immune responses.

This clonotype was counted many times. Its antigen is unknown. The input lacks base qualities; no much larger clone sits a single base away. Ophthalmopathy patients had moderately to severely active disease, Clinical Activity Score of at least 3, NOSPECS grade of at least 4, and duration under 3 months. Exclusion was applied to patients with uncontrolled infections, other autoimmune diseases, pregnancy or lactation. Diagnoses were established on the basis of clinical symptoms, serum thyroxine and TRAb, thyroid ultrasound, and orbital computed tomography. PBMCs were isolated from roughly 10 ml of fresh peripheral blood by Ficoll-Paque density gradient centrifugation. Trizol reagent was used to extract total RNA, and RNA quality was then checked on an Agilent 2100 Bioanalyzer. The CDR3 holds 14 amino acids from the cysteine to the phenylalanine. Left in the record is the CDR3 DNA by itself, 42 bases read in frame from the first base. The V and J ends are trimmed by 6 bases and 0 bases, leaving 13 bases between them. CDR1 and CDR2 (SQVTM, ANQGSEA) derive from the germline V gene.

The TCR beta CDR3 regions were amplified from RNA transcripts. The TCR CDR3 was subjected to a first round of RT-PCR using the HTBI primer set and the Qiagen OneStep RT-PCR kit. Libraries were constructed in a second round of multiplex PCR, after which size selection and purification were performed. Libraries were sequenced paired-end with 100 bp reads on an Illumina HiSeq2000. Concerning the study's data processing: Raw data were processed with SOAPnuke, discarding reads with adapters, uncalled bases, mean Phred below 15, or no exact constant-primer or identifier match. High-quality paired reads were merged using COPE v1.2.5, and each unique nucleotide sequence was defined as a clonotype. MiTCR v1.1 was used to align clonotypes to the IMGT TRBV, TRBD and TRBJ reference segments. The analysis included only V-J combinations with a frequency above 0.0001, which together covered 99% to 99.2% of the repertoires. The TCS score was defined as F50 (clonal expansion) divided by E x V (chaos), with BLOSUM62-based TCRdist calculated between CDR3 peptides within each V-J. Welch's t-statistics and random forest reduced just over 500 V-J features to about 12, which were used in a naive Bayes classifier (R e1071). Clones were called with MiXCR by TCRdb after fastp trimmed the public reads at Q25, and only in-frame beta chains were retained. Here each entry gathers all rows of one CDR3 protein and keeps the most common genes and DNA. The V and J calls reflect TCRdb's pipeline rather than the authors' work. The sample contains 390,000 or so distinct CDR3 sequences, about 15% of them found a single time. The ten largest make up roughly 13% of the sample.

The chain employs TRBV29-1 and TRBJ2-3, with TRBD2 tentatively as D gene (6 bases match). The sample consisted of blood. The sequence came from a man younger than 35 with Graves' ophthalmopathy. In nucleotide form, the sequence is TGCAGCGTCCGGGACTCCTATAGCACAGATACGCAGTATTTT. It encodes CSVRDSYSTDTQYF.